The 5 T cell receptor beta chains below all came from one sample that was sequenced in a study of cytomegalovirus exposure and HLA in healthy donors. Profiled with immunoSEQ multiplex PCR; TCRdb holds only in-frame clones, not every one. The sample lists 250,000 or so clones, roughly 90% seen once, with under 0.4% in the top ten. Sample: PBMCs. The receptors were sampled from a young woman in good health and CMV-seronegative.

The gene calls are TRBV7-8 and TRBJ1-1, with 9 positions matching TRBD1. The CDR3 runs to 15 residues. CDR1 is SGHVS and CDR2 is FQNEAQ in the germline V gene. Trimming at V came to 1 base and at J to 4 bases, leaving 4 bases not matched to a gene. The CDR3: CASSLEQGASTEAFF. The CDR3 coding sequence is TGTGCCAGCAGCTTAGAACAGGGGGCGAGCACTGAAGCTTTCTTT.

The chain recombines TRBV9 with TRBJ2-3; D perhaps matches TRBD2 (6 bases). The germline gives CDR1 SGDLS, CDR2 YYNGEE. Trimming removed 3 bases from V and 3 bases from J, with 14 bases in between. The CDR3 spans 15 residues. The CDR3 is CASSAWELATDTQYF. The CDR3 nucleotides are TGTGCCAGCAGCGCCTGGGAACTAGCTACAGATACGCAGTATTTT.

The genes are TRBV4-1 and TRBJ1-2; D unclear. The CDR3 runs to 17 residues. Deletions cut 1 base from V and 2 bases from J, with 17 bases between. Germline lookup yields CDR1 MGHRA and CDR2 YSYEKL. For the CDR3, the DNA is TGCGCCAGCAGCCAAGTTACAAGAACCGGACTCAACTATGGCTACACCTTC. Translating gives CASSQVTRTGLNYGYTF.

V and J are TRBV4-1 and TRBJ1-5, with a weak D call TRBD1 (5 bases). V was trimmed by 1 base and J by 11 bases, leaving 21 bases between them. The germline gives CDR1 MGHRA, CDR2 YSYEKL. The CDR3 loop spans 16 amino acids. As DNA, the CDR3 is TGCGCCAGCAGCCAAGGATTTCGCGACAGAGCTTGGGCCCAGCATTTT. Protein sequence: CASSQGFRDRAWAQHF.

This rearrangement joins TRBV5-5 to TRBJ1-6; no clear D. Germline CDR1 reads SGHKS; CDR2 reads YYEKEE (reference sequence). Trimming removed 4 bases from V and 5 bases from J, with 10 bases in between. The CDR3 runs to 14 residues. Here the CDR3 DNA reads TGTGCCAGCAGCCACCCGGTCGATAATTCACCCCTCCACTTT. It is translated as CASSHPVDNSPLHF. The full variable domain, in which reference TRBV5-5 and TRBJ1-6 provide the parts outside the CDR3, is DAGVTQSPTHLIKTRGQQVTLRCSPISGHKSVSWYQQVLGQGPQFIFQYYEKEERGRGNFPDRFSARQFPNYSSELNVNALLLGDSALYLCASSHPVDNSPLHFGNGTRLTVT.